One T cell receptor beta chain is described in this entry. The source of the sample is a study of blood T cell repertoires in COVID-19. Overall study context: Acute and convalescent COVID-19 samples came from the United States, Italy and Spain. Nucleic acid was either cDNA or gDNA, and it came from T cells, B-cell-depleted T cells, or PBMCs.

Grouping used clinical history reported by participants in a survey and questionnaire. In the original workflow: The authors estimated nucleated cell counts from reference gene primer amplification. The table came from immunoSEQ multiplex PCR; TCRdb's copy has only in-frame clones and leaves some out. V and J calls and clone size are those listed in that table; D and trimming were worked out from the DNA. This sample carries about 120,000 clones, 84% of them seen once, and the ten largest clones take over 3%. Trimming removed 3 bases from V and 7 bases from J, with 13 bases in between. Per germline, CDR1 PRHDT and CDR2 FYEKMQ (reference sequence). The CDR3 sequence is 15 residues long.

The chain carries TRBV13 and TRBJ2-6, with D possibly TRBD1 on 5 matching bases. Specimen: PBMCs or T cells enriched from blood (not recorded which). This receptor was identified in a woman between 25 and 40 years old who had recovered from COVID-19. In nucleotides, the CDR3 is TGTGCCAGCAGCTTGGACACCCTGGGTGCCAACGTCCTGACTTTC. It translates to CASSLDTLGANVLTF.